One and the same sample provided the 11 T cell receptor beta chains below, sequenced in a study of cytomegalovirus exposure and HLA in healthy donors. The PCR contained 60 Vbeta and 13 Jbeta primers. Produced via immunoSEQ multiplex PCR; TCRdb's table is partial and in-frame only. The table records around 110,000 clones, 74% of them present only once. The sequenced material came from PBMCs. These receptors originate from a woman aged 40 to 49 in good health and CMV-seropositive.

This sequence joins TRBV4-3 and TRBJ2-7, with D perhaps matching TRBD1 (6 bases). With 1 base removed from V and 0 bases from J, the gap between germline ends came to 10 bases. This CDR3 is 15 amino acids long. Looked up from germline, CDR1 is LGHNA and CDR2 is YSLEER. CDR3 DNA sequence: TGCGCCAGCAGCCAAGGACAGGTGAGCTCCTACGAGCAGTACTTC. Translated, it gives CASSQGQVSSYEQYF.

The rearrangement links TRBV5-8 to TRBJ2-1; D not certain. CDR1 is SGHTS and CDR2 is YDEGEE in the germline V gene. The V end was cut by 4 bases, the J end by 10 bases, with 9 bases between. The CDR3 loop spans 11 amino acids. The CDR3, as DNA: TGTGCCAGCAGCCCCCGTTTGGAGCAGTTCTTC. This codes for CASSPRLEQFF. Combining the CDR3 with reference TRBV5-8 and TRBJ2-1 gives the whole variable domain EAGVTQSPTHLIKTRGQQATLRCSPISGHTSVYWYQQALGLGLQFLLWYDEGEERNRGNFPPRFSGRQFPNYSSELNVNALELEDSALYLCASSPRLEQFFGPGTRLTVL.

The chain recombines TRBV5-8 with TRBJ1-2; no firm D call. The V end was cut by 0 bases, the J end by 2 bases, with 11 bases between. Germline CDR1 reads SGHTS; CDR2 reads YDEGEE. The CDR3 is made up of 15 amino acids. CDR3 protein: CASSLEILLNYGYTF. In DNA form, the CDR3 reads TGTGCCAGCAGCTTGGAGATCCTACTAAACTATGGCTACACCTTC.

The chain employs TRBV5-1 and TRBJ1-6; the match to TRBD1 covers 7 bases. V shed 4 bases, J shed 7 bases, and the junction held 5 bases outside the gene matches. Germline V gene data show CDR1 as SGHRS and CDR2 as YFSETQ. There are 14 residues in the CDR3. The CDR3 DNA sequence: TGCGCCAGCAGCCCGGGACAGCGGAATTCACCCCTCCACTTT. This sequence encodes CASSPGQRNSPLHF.

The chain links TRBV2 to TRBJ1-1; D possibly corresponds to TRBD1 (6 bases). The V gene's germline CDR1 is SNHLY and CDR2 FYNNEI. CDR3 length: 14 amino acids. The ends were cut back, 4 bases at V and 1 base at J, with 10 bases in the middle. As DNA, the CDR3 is TGTGCCAGCAGTGTGGGGGGGCCGAACACTGAAGCTTTCTTT. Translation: CASSVGGPNTEAFF.

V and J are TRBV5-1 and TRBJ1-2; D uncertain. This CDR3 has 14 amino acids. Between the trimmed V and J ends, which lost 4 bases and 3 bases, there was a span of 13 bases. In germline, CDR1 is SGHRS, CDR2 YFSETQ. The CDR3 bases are TGCGCCAGCAGCGCGCAGACAACACACTATGGCTACACCTTC. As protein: CASSAQTTHYGYTF.

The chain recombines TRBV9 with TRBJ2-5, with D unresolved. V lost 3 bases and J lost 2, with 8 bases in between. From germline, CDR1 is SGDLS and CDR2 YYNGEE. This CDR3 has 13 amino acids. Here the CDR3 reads CASSGSQQETQYF. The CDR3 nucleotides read TGTGCCAGCAGCGGATCACAGCAAGAGACCCAGTACTTC.

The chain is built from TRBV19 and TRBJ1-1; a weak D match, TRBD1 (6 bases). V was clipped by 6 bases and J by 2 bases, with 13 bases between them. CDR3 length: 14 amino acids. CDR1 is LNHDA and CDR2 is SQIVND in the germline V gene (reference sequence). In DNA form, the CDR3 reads TGTGCCAGTAGGGCGGACAGAGTCAACACTGAAGCTTTCTTT. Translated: CASRADRVNTEAFF.

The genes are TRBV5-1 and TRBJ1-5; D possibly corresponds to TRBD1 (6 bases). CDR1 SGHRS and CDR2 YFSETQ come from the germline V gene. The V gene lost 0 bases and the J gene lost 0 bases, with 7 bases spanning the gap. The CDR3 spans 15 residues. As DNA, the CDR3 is TGCGCCAGCAGCTTGGCAGGGGATAGCAATCAGCCCCAGCATTTT. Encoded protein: CASSLAGDSNQPQHF.

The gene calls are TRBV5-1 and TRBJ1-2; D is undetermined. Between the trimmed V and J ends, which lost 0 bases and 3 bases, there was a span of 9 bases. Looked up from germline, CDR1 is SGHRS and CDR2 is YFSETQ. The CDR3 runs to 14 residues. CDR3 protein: CASSLERSYYGYTF. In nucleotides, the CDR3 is TGCGCCAGCAGCTTGGAGCGGAGTTACTATGGCTACACCTTC.

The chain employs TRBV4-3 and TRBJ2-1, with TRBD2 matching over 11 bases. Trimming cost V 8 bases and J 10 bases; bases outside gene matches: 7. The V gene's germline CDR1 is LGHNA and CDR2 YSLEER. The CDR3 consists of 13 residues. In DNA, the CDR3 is TGCGCCAGCGGGATAGCGGGGGGGCGAGAGCAGTTCTTC. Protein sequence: CASGIAGGREQFF.